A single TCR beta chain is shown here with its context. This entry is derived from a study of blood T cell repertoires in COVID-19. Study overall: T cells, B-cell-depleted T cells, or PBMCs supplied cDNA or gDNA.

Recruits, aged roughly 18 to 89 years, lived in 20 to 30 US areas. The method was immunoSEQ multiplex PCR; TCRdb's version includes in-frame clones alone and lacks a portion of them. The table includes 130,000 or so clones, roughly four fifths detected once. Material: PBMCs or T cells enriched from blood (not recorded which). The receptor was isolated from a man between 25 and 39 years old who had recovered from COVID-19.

CDR3 protein: CASSPGIAGGPYEQFF. The DNA for the CDR3 is TGTGCCAGCTCACCAGGGATAGCGGGAGGGCCATATGAGCAGTTCTTC. The V and J genes are TRBV18 and TRBJ2-1, with TRBD2 matching 11 bases. The CDR3 is made up of 16 amino acids. Trimming took 2 bases from V and 8 from J; bases not matched to a gene: 8. The germline V gene has CDR1 KGHSH and CDR2 LQKENI. Complete variable domain (other parts from reference TRBV18 and TRBJ2-1): NAGVMQNPRHLVRRRGQEARLRCSPMKGHSHVYWYRQLPEEGLKFMVYLQKENIIDESGMPKERFSAEFPKEGPSILRIQQVVRGDSAAYFCASSPGIAGGPYEQFFGPGTRLTVL.